This T cell receptor (beta chain) is drawn from a study of cytomegalovirus exposure and HLA in healthy donors. On the study more broadly: About 85 million unique TCRs from HLA-typed donors were held in an early release of data. Among the 398 genotyped donors, 70% to 90% were placed in the Caucasian-associated ancestry cluster.

Researchers ran the PCR with 60 Vbeta and 13 Jbeta primers. Some clones are missing from TCRdb's copy, which holds only in-frame ones; the method was immunoSEQ multiplex PCR. The sample records about 160,000 clones, 80% being singletons. Germline V lookup: CDR1 SGHNT, CDR2 YYREEE (reference sequence). This CDR3 comprises 14 residues. Regarding this clone: What it recognizes is unknown.

Study results and caveats: Some V segments (TRBV6-2 and TRBV6-3 among them) were excluded as indistinguishable. Published work reported that the classifier diagnosed cytomegalovirus status with high specificity and sensitivity.

The V and J genes are TRBV5-4 and TRBJ2-5, with 8 bases fitting TRBD2. Judging by the DNA end, TRBJ2-7 fits better; the J call may be wrong. The receptor comes from a man in his thirties or forties in good health and CMV-seronegative. Sequenced input: PBMCs. CDR3 protein: CASSLRLANNEQYF. In DNA, the CDR3 is TGTGCCAGCAGCTTGCGACTAGCGAACAACGAGCAGTACTTC.